These 2 T cell receptor beta chains share one sample of origin, sequenced in a study of shared clonotypes between healthy human individuals (dated by TCRdb to the early 2020s). The library was obtained by the immunoSEQ multiplex PCR assay. Imported from immuneACCESS, the table was reduced by TCRdb to in-frame sequences with V and J called. These copies leave out some clones; in studies compared against another copy, an unresolved V gene accounts for under half, and the cause of the remainder is not known. Here the sample has about 710,000 clones; just under 75% occur a single time. More than 1.5% of the sample is taken by the ten largest. Sequenced sample: memory CD4+ T cells sorted from blood. What the cell subset or site label conveys for this sample: CD45RA-negative fraction. All receptors come from a woman in her 30s in good health.

The rearrangement links TRBV27 to TRBJ2-3, with 7 bases identical to TRBD2. Trimming at V came to 8 bases and at J to 3 bases, leaving 5 bases not matched to a gene. CDR3 length: 13 residues. Germline V gene sequence: CDR1 MNHEY, CDR2 SMNVEV (reference sequence). The CDR3 spells CASLGLRTDTQYF. The DNA of the CDR3 is TGTGCCAGCTTGGGACTAAGGACAGATACGCAGTATTTT.

The V gene is TRBV2, the J gene TRBJ1-4; 7 nucleotides agree with TRBD1. The CDR3 loop spans 13 amino acids. Germline lookup yields CDR1 SNHLY and CDR2 FYNNEI. V was clipped by 6 bases and J by 7 bases; unmatched bases: 5. As DNA, the CDR3 is TGTGCCAGCAGATATGGGACAGTTGAAAAACTGTTTTTT. Translating gives CASRYGTVEKLFF.